The 20 T cell receptor beta chains presented below share a single source sample, sequenced in a study of cytomegalovirus exposure and HLA in healthy donors. It was with 60 Vbeta and 13 Jbeta primers that the PCR ran. Libraries were prepared by immunoSEQ multiplex PCR; TCRdb keeps only in-frame clonotypes and omits some of them. The repertoire includes roughly 170,000 clones, more than 80% of them detected once, and 4% to 6% sits in the top ten. The sequencing sample was made of PBMCs. Receptors were obtained from a man between 18 and 29 years old in good health and CMV-seronegative.

This chain connects TRBV6-6 to TRBJ2-7; 9 nucleotides align to TRBD1. This CDR3 comprises 14 residues. The V gene end was trimmed by 5 bases and the J gene end by 4 bases; junction bases not matched to a gene: 6. Germline V gene data show CDR1 as MNHNY and CDR2 as SVGAGI (reference sequence). As DNA, the CDR3 is TGTGCCAGCAGTCGGACAGGGGAGGTGTACGAGCAGTACTTC. It is translated as CASSRTGEVYEQYF.

The J gene is TRBJ1-2, the V gene TRBV6-6; TRBD1 agrees at 7 bases. Germline-derived CDR1 and CDR2 are MNHNY and SVGAGI (reference sequence). J gave up 6 bases and V 4 bases, and 11 bases lay outside the gene matches. The CDR3 runs 15 residues. CDR3 amino acids: CASSSLLGGGDGYTF. The CDR3 nucleotides are TGTGCCAGCAGTTCCCTCCTTGGAGGGGGCGATGGCTACACCTTC.

The chain has TRBV21-1 and TRBJ1-1; the table's D call TRBD1 went unverified against the DNA. TRBV21-1 is tagged as a pseudogene. The CDR3 runs to 18 residues. The CDR3, as DNA: TGTGCCAGCAGCCATCCCGGGACAGGAGAACTCATGAACACTGAAGCTTTCTTT. This sequence encodes CASSHPGTGELMNTEAFF.

V is TRBV5-7 and J is TRBJ2-5; 11 bases are shared with TRBD1. The J call may be mistaken, given a closer DNA end match to TRBJ2-7. TRBV5-7 is given ORF status, its function remaining uncertain. The CDR3 is 15 residues long. The CDR3 loop is CASSGDRGSEHEQYF. CDR3 nucleotides: TGTGCCAGCAGCGGGGACAGGGGGTCTGAACACGAGCAGTACTTC.

This clone was counted only a few times. The chain has TRBV5-6 and TRBJ1-5, with TRBD1 matching over 7 bases. CDR1 and CDR2 (germline): SGHDT, YYEEEE. The CDR3 covers 16 residues. V lost 3 bases, J lost 0 bases, and 6 bases stayed unmatched. The CDR3 DNA reads as TGTGCCAGCAGCTCCTTGGGACAGAATAGCAATCAGCCCCAGCATTTT. This translates into CASSSLGQNSNQPQHF.

The J gene is TRBJ2-7, the V gene TRBV9, with TRBD1 matching over 9 bases. The ends lost 4 bases at V and 5 bases at J; junction bases unmatched: 4. The CDR3 extends over 13 amino acids. CDR1 is SGDLS, CDR2 YYNGEE, per germline. The CDR3 reads CASSRGQGNEQYF. The CDR3 bases are TGTGCCAGCAGCAGAGGACAGGGGAACGAGCAGTACTTC.

The chain carries TRBV30 and TRBJ2-3; D is perhaps TRBD1 (6 bases). Deletions cut 2 bases from V and 2 bases from J, with 17 bases between. The CDR3 contains 16 residues. Germline CDR1 and CDR2: GTSNPN and SVGIG (reference sequence). The CDR3 loop is CAWSLSRRGATDTQYF. The CDR3 DNA is TGTGCCTGGAGTTTATCCCGCAGGGGAGCCACAGATACGCAGTATTTT.

This sequence joins TRBV13 and TRBJ1-2; D not certain. With 4 bases removed from V and 1 base from J, the gap between germline ends came to 10 bases. CDR1 is PRHDT, CDR2 FYEKMQ, per germline (reference sequence). This CDR3 has 14 residues. Here the CDR3 DNA reads TGTGCCAGCAGCTCACTTAGTTTTAACTATGGCTACACCTTC. It specifies CASSSLSFNYGYTF.

The rearrangement uses TRBV6-6 and TRBJ2-7, with D unresolved. Germline values: CDR1 MNHNY, CDR2 SVGAGI (reference sequence). With 0 bases removed from V and 1 base from J, the gap between germline ends came to 7 bases. This CDR3 spans 14 amino acids. In DNA form, the CDR3 reads TGTGCCAGCAGTTACTCGCCAGAATCCTACGAGCAGTACTTC. Translated, it gives CASSYSPESYEQYF.

This rearrangement joins TRBV7-3 to TRBJ2-6; D is perhaps TRBD2 (6 bases). The V end lost 3 bases, the J end lost 1 base, and 13 bases lay between the germline ends. The CDR3 consists of 17 residues. Germline V gives CDR1 SGHTA, CDR2 FQGTGA. The CDR3: CASSFAGLLSGANVLTF. In DNA form, the CDR3 reads TGTGCCAGCAGCTTTGCGGGACTCCTATCTGGGGCCAACGTCCTGACTTTC.

The rearrangement uses TRBV28 and TRBJ2-3, with TRBD2 matching over 7 bases. V lost 6 bases, J lost 4 bases, and 10 bases stayed unmatched. Germline loops: CDR1 MDHEN, CDR2 SYDVKM. The CDR3 is 15 residues long. The CDR3 DNA is TGTGCCAGCAGACTCCGGGACTACCTCCCAGATACGCAGTATTTT. It translates to CASRLRDYLPDTQYF.

This rearrangement joins TRBV5-1 to TRBJ2-1, with 14 bases identical to TRBD2. CDR1 and CDR2 from the germline V gene are SGHRS and YFSETQ. The CDR3 spans 16 residues. The trim removed 3 bases at V and 3 bases at J, leaving 2 bases unmatched. The CDR3, as DNA: TGCGCCAGCAGCTCCGGGACTAGCGGGGGCTACAATGAGCAGTTCTTC. This encodes CASSSGTSGGYNEQFF.

V usage is TRBV4-1 and J usage is TRBJ2-7; TRBD1 aligns across 7 bases. Trimming took 2 bases from V and 2 from J; bases not matched to a gene: 6. Germline values: CDR1 MGHRA, CDR2 YSYEKL. The CDR3 has 15 residues. CDR3 region: CASSQPLDRPYEQYF. CDR3 coding DNA: TGCGCCAGCAGCCAACCACTGGACAGGCCCTACGAGCAGTACTTC.

V is TRBV19 and J is TRBJ1-2, with 9 bases aligning to TRBD1. This CDR3 contains 17 residues. The junction had 20 bases not matched to a gene; V was cut back by 7 bases and J by 8 bases. Germline assignment: CDR1 LNHDA and CDR2 SQIVND (reference sequence). This CDR3 reads CASNPQTGQGELEGYTF. For the CDR3, the DNA is TGTGCCAGTAACCCTCAAACGGGACAGGGTGAATTGGAGGGCTACACCTTC.

About this clone itself: This same CDR3 is encoded by further DNA sequences in the sample. This chain connects TRBV5-6 to TRBJ1-1, with D perhaps matching TRBD1 (5 bases). V was shortened by 4 bases and J by 6 bases, with 16 bases between the two germline ends. This CDR3 region has 14 residues. Germline V lookup: CDR1 SGHDT, CDR2 YYEEEE. The CDR3 protein is CASSHGTASPEAFF. CDR3 nucleotide sequence: TGTGCCAGCAGCCACGGGACTGCAAGTCCTGAAGCTTTCTTT.

This sequence joins TRBV10-2 and TRBJ1-2; a weak D match, TRBD1 (6 bases). Germline values: CDR1 WSHSY, CDR2 SAAADI. V gave up 6 bases and J gave up 4 bases, with 9 bases separating them. The CDR3 has 12 amino acids. The CDR3 here is CASSWTAYGYTF. CDR3 DNA: TGCGCCAGCAGCTGGACAGCCTATGGCTACACCTTC.

The gene calls are TRBV28 and TRBJ1-2, with 8 positions matching TRBD1. Germline V gene data show CDR1 as MDHEN and CDR2 as SYDVKM. The ends lost 6 bases at V and 6 bases at J; junction bases unmatched: 12. This CDR3 contains 15 residues. The CDR3: CASSPRTGRVDGYTF. The CDR3 nucleotides are TGTGCCAGCAGCCCCCGGACAGGGCGGGTGGATGGCTACACCTTC.

The rearrangement uses TRBV11-2 and TRBJ2-7; a weak D match, TRBD2 (5 bases). CDR1 and CDR2 (germline): SGHAT, FQNNGV. CDR3 length: 15 residues. Trimming took 6 bases from V and 2 from J, leaving 17 bases between them. The CDR3 is CASSRTQSGTYEQYF. The CDR3 coding sequence is TGTGCCAGCAGTCGAACACAGAGCGGAACCTACGAGCAGTACTTC.

The chain combines TRBV30 with TRBJ2-2, with 11 positions matching TRBD2. Germline CDR1 is GTSNPN and CDR2 is SVGIG (reference sequence). CDR3 size: 16 residues. J lost 12 bases, V lost 0 bases, and 12 bases had no gene match. In DNA form, the CDR3 reads TGTGCCTGGAGTGTACGGGCAAGGGCTAGCGGGAGGCAGCTGTTTTTT. This translates into CAWSVRARASGRQLFF.

The rearrangement links TRBV18 to TRBJ2-5; tentatively, D is TRBD1 (5 bases). The germline V gene encodes CDR1 KGHSH and CDR2 LQKENI. Deletions cut 6 bases from V and 2 bases from J, with 10 bases between. The CDR3 is 13 amino acids. CDR3 coding DNA: TGTGCCAGCTCCTCAGACAGTCAAGAGACCCAGTACTTC. This encodes CASSSDSQETQYF.